This T cell receptor beta chain is drawn from a study of T cells in localized non-small cell lung cancer. Regarding the study as a whole: Overall survival was longer when the density of T cells in the blood was higher. Across samples, adjacent lung featured a median approximately 56 of the top 100 tumor clones. The greatest T cell clonality was found in uninvolved adjacent lung (higher than in tumor). Heterogeneity cannot be ruled out, as sequencing used one tumor region only.

Method: immunoSEQ multiplex PCR; TCRdb's copy keeps in-frame clones and lacks some. Found here are about 3,000 clones, 33% of them singletons; the top ten hold more than 10%. Trimming stripped 8 bases from V and 4 bases from J, with 10 bases between. Germline V gives CDR1 LNHDA, CDR2 SQIVND (reference sequence). This CDR3 spans 12 amino acids. About this clone: Its antigen is not identified. Different DNA sequences within this sample yield the same CDR3.

The sequence came from a man between 35 and 75 years old with stage I lung adenocarcinoma. The V and J genes are TRBV19 and TRBJ2-3; unclear D gene. The sequenced sample was normal lung tissue next to the tumor, obtained before any cancer treatment. The CDR3 loop reads CASSNRADTQYF. The DNA for the CDR3 is TGTGCCAGTTCCAACCGCGCAGATACGCAGTATTTT. The variable domain in full, completed from reference TRBV19 and TRBJ2-3, reads DGGITQSPKYLFRKEGQNVTLSCEQNLNHDAMYWYRQDPGQGLRLIYYSQIVNDFQKGDIAEGYSVSREKKESFPLTVTSAQKNPTAFYLCASSNRADTQYFGPGTRLTVL.